This entry lists 20 T cell receptor beta chains sequenced from one sample in a study of cytomegalovirus exposure and HLA in healthy donors (dated by TCRdb to about 2017). The library was generated by the immunoSEQ multiplex PCR assay. The multiplex PCR relied on a mix of 60 forward primers for TCR Vbeta segments and 13 reverse primers for TCR Jbeta segments. Not all clones reach the TCRdb copy of this immuneACCESS table, which keeps in-frame sequences only. Checked studies attribute under half of the gap to unresolved V genes and leave the rest unexplained. This sample is represented by 120,000 or so clones; roughly four fifths of them were singletons. Clones ranked in the top ten supply about 1.8% of the sample. The sequencing input was PBMCs. These receptors all come from a man between 18 and 29 years old in good health and CMV-seronegative.

V and J are TRBV7-9 and TRBJ2-7; 11 nucleotides match TRBD1. The CDR3 has 14 amino acids. Germline assignment: CDR1 SEHNR and CDR2 FQNEAQ (reference sequence). The V and J ends lost 3 bases and 2 bases, in that order; junction bases with no gene match: 0. CDR3 amino acids: CASSLGQGAYEQYF. For the CDR3, the DNA is TGTGCCAGCAGCTTGGGACAGGGGGCCTACGAGCAGTACTTC.

This chain connects TRBV27 to TRBJ2-7; the match to TRBD1 covers 11 bases. This CDR3 spans 14 amino acids. Germline CDR1 and CDR2: MNHEY and SMNVEV (reference sequence). V lost 2 bases, J lost 9 bases, and 6 bases stayed unmatched. CDR3 amino acids: CASSLGQGARVQYF. CDR3 coding DNA: TGTGCCAGCAGTTTAGGACAGGGGGCGCGTGTGCAGTACTTC.

The chain carries TRBV7-3 and TRBJ1-1; tentative D call: TRBD1 (6 bases). V was trimmed by 5 bases and J by 5 bases, leaving 15 bases between them. Germline CDR1 and CDR2: SGHTA and FQGTGA. The CDR3 contains 14 residues. CDR3 nucleotides: TGTGCCAGCAGCCCAGGACAGACCGTTACTGAAGCTTTCTTT. Its protein is CASSPGQTVTEAFF.

The chain carries TRBV11-2 and TRBJ1-2; 12 positions match TRBD1. The V segment lost 5 bases and the J segment 4 bases; nucleotides outside the gene matches: 8. Germline-derived CDR1 and CDR2 are SGHAT and FQNNGV. The length of the CDR3 is 16 residues. DNA for the CDR3: TGTGCCAGCAGCCATTCCGGGACAGGGGGCTTCTATGGCTACACCTTC. Protein product: CASSHSGTGGFYGYTF. The full variable domain, rest sourced from reference TRBV11-2 and TRBJ1-2, is EAGVAQSPRYKIIEKRQSVAFWCNPISGHATLYWYQQILGQGPKLLIQFQNNGVVDDSQLPKDRFSAERLKGVDSTLKIQPAKLEDSAVYLCASSHSGTGGFYGYTFGSGTRLTVV.

The chain couples TRBV9 to TRBJ1-4, with D perhaps matching TRBD1 (5 bases). There are 16 residues in the CDR3. V shed 5 bases and J shed 8 bases, with 22 bases lying between them. Germline V gives CDR1 SGDLS, CDR2 YYNGEE. CDR3 in amino acids: CASSGGVGPRQEKLFF. CDR3 nucleotide sequence: TGTGCCAGCAGTGGGGGGGTAGGCCCGAGACAGGAAAAACTGTTTTTT.

The chain joins TRBV2 to TRBJ1-2; a possible D gene is TRBD1 (6 bases). Deletions cut 7 bases from V and 4 bases from J, with 19 bases between. This CDR3 region has 15 residues. Germline-derived CDR1 and CDR2 are SNHLY and FYNNEI. CDR3 region: CASNGGSLLSYGYTF. CDR3 in DNA: TGTGCCAGCAATGGGGGCAGCCTTCTGTCCTATGGCTACACCTTC.

This chain joins TRBV2 and TRBJ1-3, with TRBD1 as a possible D gene (5 bases). Germline CDR1 and CDR2: SNHLY and FYNNEI. V gave up 5 bases and J gave up 0 bases, with 8 bases separating them. The CDR3 spans 14 residues. In DNA, the CDR3 is TGTGCCAGCAGTACCCAGGGCTCTGGAAACACCATATATTTT. Protein product: CASSTQGSGNTIYF. Full variable domain (remainder filled in from reference TRBV2 and TRBJ1-3): EPEVTQTPSHQVTQMGQEVILRCVPISNHLYFYWYRQILGQKVEFLVSFYNNEISEKSEIFDDQFSVERPDGSNFTLKIRSTKLEDSAMYFCASSTQGSGNTIYFGEGSWLTVV.

The chain combines TRBV19 with TRBJ1-3; D ambiguous. Trimming removed 3 bases at V and 1 base at J, with 10 bases between. The germline CDR1 and CDR2 sequences are LNHDA and SQIVND (reference sequence). The CDR3 is 15 amino acids. This chain's CDR3 is CASSIRTGSGNTIYF. The CDR3 DNA reads TGTGCCAGTAGTATTCGGACGGGGTCTGGAAACACCATATATTTT.

A word on this clone: One end of the junction varies from germline; a read error may be responsible. The rearrangement joins TRBV7-9 to TRBJ1-2; weak D call: TRBD1 (5 bases). The CDR3 consists of 16 residues. Germline lookup yields CDR1 SEHNR and CDR2 FQNEAQ (reference sequence). The CDR3 DNA is TGTTCCAGCAGCTTAGAAGTCGGTGGAAGGGGTAGGGGCTACACCTTC. It specifies CSSSLEVGGRGRGYTF.

V usage is TRBV7-2 and J usage is TRBJ2-1, with D perhaps matching TRBD2 (5 bases). Germline-derived CDR1 and CDR2 are SGHTA and FQGNSA. There are 15 residues in the CDR3. The V gene lost 4 bases and the J gene lost 1 base, with 11 bases spanning the gap. CDR3 residues: CASSSKRTSYNEQFF. DNA of the CDR3: TGTGCCAGCAGCTCAAAGCGGACGTCCTACAATGAGCAGTTCTTC.

V gene TRBV9 combines with J gene TRBJ1-2; TRBD1 matches at 8 bases. The germline V gene encodes CDR1 SGDLS and CDR2 YYNGEE. This CDR3 has 14 amino acids. V shed 4 bases and J 4 bases; nucleotides not matched to a gene: 6. Written as DNA, the CDR3 is TGTGCCAGCAGCCCACAGGGGGAGCCCTATGGCTACACCTTC. Its translation is CASSPQGEPYGYTF.

This clone appeared once. This chain links TRBV27 with TRBJ2-1; D is uncertain. CDR3 length equals 15 residues. V lost 6 bases to trimming and J lost 4 bases, with 16 bases between them. Germline V gene lookup returns CDR1 MNHEY and CDR2 SMNVEV (reference sequence). CDR3 region: CASSFEPRRYNEQFF. The CDR3 nucleotides are TGTGCCAGCAGCTTCGAACCCCGCAGGTACAATGAGCAGTTCTTC.

The chain is built from TRBV4-1 and TRBJ2-2; 8 bases map to TRBD2. Trimming at V came to 0 bases and at J to 5 bases, leaving 14 bases not matched to a gene. This CDR3 comprises 19 residues. Germline V lookup: CDR1 MGHRA, CDR2 YSYEKL. CDR3 in amino acids: CASSQEEVTGGFKTGELFF. The CDR3 coding sequence is TGCGCCAGCAGCCAAGAGGAGGTGACGGGGGGGTTTAAGACCGGGGAGCTGTTTTTT.

This clone was seen a handful of times. Other DNA sequences of this sample code for an identical CDR3. V gene TRBV6-4 combines with J gene TRBJ2-3, with 11 bases matching TRBD2. Germline CDR1 reads MRHNA; CDR2 reads SNTAGT. Trimming removed 3 bases from V and 2 bases from J; junction bases left unmatched: 1. The CDR3 contains 15 residues. This chain's CDR3 is CASSDSGGATDTQYF. For the CDR3, the DNA is TGTGCCAGCAGTGATAGCGGGGGGGCCACAGATACGCAGTATTTT.

This chain connects TRBV2 to TRBJ2-3, with TRBD2 identical over 14 bases. J gave up 3 bases and V 5 bases, and 1 base lay outside the gene matches. Germline values: CDR1 SNHLY, CDR2 FYNNEI. This CDR3 has 15 amino acids. Here the CDR3 reads CASSRTSGGTDTQYF. The CDR3 DNA follows: TGTGCCAGCAGTAGGACTAGCGGGGGGACAGATACGCAGTATTTT.

In its sample, this clone was seen a few times. This chain uses TRBV7-2 with TRBJ1-2, with 11 bases lining up with TRBD1. The CDR3 has 15 amino acids. CDR1 and CDR2 (germline): SGHTA, FQGNSA. J was trimmed by 7 bases and V by 5 bases; bases with no gene match: 9. For the CDR3, the DNA is TGTGCCAGCAGCATCCCCGGGACAGGGGGTTCTGGCTACACCTTC. Encoded protein: CASSIPGTGGSGYTF.

This clone appeared once. The chain employs TRBV14 and TRBJ1-1; possibly TRBD1 for D (5 bases). This CDR3 spans 15 amino acids. V shed 1 base and J shed 1 base, with 10 bases lying between them. Germline CDR1 reads SGHDN; CDR2 reads FVKESK. CDR3 sequence reads: CASSQAMGGNTEAFF. CDR3 bases: TGTGCCAGCAGCCAAGCCATGGGGGGGAACACTGAAGCTTTCTTT.

V usage is TRBV5-1 and J usage is TRBJ2-5, with 8 bases lining up with TRBD1. Germline lookup yields CDR1 SGHRS and CDR2 YFSETQ. V shed 6 bases and J 0 bases; nucleotides not matched to a gene: 1. The CDR3 has 13 amino acids. CDR3 region: CASMTGDQETQYF. Here the CDR3 DNA reads TGCGCCAGCATGACAGGGGACCAAGAGACCCAGTACTTC. Supplemented by reference TRBV5-1 and TRBJ2-5, the full variable domain reads KAGVTQTPRYLIKTRGQQVTLSCSPISGHRSVSWYQQTPGQGLQFLFEYFSETQRNKGNFPGRFSGRQFSNSRSEMNVSTLELGDSALYLCASMTGDQETQYFGPGTRLLVL.

The V call is TRBV6-5, the J call TRBJ2-1, with 10 bases fitting TRBD1. Germline CDR1 reads MNHEY; CDR2 reads SVGAGI. This CDR3 contains 14 residues. V lost 7 bases and J lost 10; bases outside the gene matches: 10. Written as DNA, the CDR3 is TGTGCCAGCAAGAACGACAGGGGGCGAGGGGAGCAGTTCTTC. Translation gives CASKNDRGRGEQFF.

The chain employs TRBV6-6 and TRBJ1-2, with 8 bases matching TRBD1. With 5 bases clipped from V and 7 bases from J, the junction kept 6 bases outside the gene matches. Per the germline V gene, CDR1 is MNHNY and CDR2 is SVGAGI (reference sequence). The CDR3 is 13 residues long. CDR3 sequence reads: CASSLQGDGGYTF. CDR3 DNA: TGTGCCAGCAGTCTACAGGGGGACGGTGGCTACACCTTC.